One sample yielded the 24 T cell receptor beta chains listed below, sequenced in a study of shared clonotypes between healthy human individuals. The assay was immunoSEQ multiplex PCR, and TCRdb's table has in-frame clones only and misses some. Among about 1 million clones listed, approximately 80% were seen once. Material: memory CD4+ T cells from PBMCs. The subset: CD45RA-negative fraction. All receptors derive from a man aged 18 to 29 in good health. Some clones in this sample may be carry-over from other donors' samples.

This chain uses TRBV27 with TRBJ2-3, with D tentatively TRBD1 (5 bases). CDR3 length equals 16 residues. Germline CDR1 MNHEY, CDR2 SMNVEV (reference sequence). V lost 4 bases to trimming and J lost 0 bases, with 14 bases between them. The chain's CDR3 is CASSSWRTRSTDTQYF. As DNA, the CDR3 is TGTGCCAGCAGTTCCTGGCGGACACGTAGCACAGATACGCAGTATTTT.

CDR3 nucleotide sequence: TGTGCCACGCGCTCGGAGCTGAGCGCCACAGATACGCAGTATTTT. The encoded protein is CATRSELSATDTQYF. The V gene is TRBV9, the J gene TRBJ2-3; D remains unclear. Germline-derived CDR1 and CDR2 are SGDLS and YYNGEE. There are 15 residues in the CDR3. V was cut by 9 bases and J by 2 bases, with 19 bases left in between.

V and J are TRBV30 and TRBJ2-5; D is tentatively TRBD1 or TRBD2 (5 bases each). V shed 7 bases and J shed 5 bases, with 14 bases lying between them. The germline CDR1 and CDR2 sequences are GTSNPN and SVGIG (reference sequence). CDR3 length: 12 amino acids. The CDR3 loop is CAYRTRGETQYF. The DNA for the CDR3 is TGTGCCTACCGGACACGCGGGGAGACCCAGTACTTC.

The chain employs TRBV2 and TRBJ1-4; TRBD1 might be the D (5 bases). CDR1 is SNHLY, CDR2 FYNNEI, per germline. The CDR3 extends over 14 amino acids. V shed 3 bases and J shed 7 bases, with 12 bases lying between them. CDR3 bases: TGTGCCAGCAGTGACACAGGAGGGAGTGAAAAACTGTTTTTT. Translated: CASSDTGGSEKLFF.

The rearrangement uses TRBV9 and TRBJ2-7; D is uncertain. The CDR3 loop spans 15 amino acids. The V gene's germline CDR1 is SGDLS and CDR2 YYNGEE. Trimming stripped 0 bases from V and 5 bases from J, with 15 bases between. The CDR3 here is CASSVAAAGGDEQYF. In nucleotides, the CDR3 is TGTGCCAGCAGCGTAGCCGCGGCCGGCGGCGACGAGCAGTACTTC.

This chain uses TRBV18 with TRBJ2-7; tentative D call: TRBD1 (7 bases). Per germline, CDR1 KGHSH and CDR2 LQKENI. The CDR3 runs to 14 residues. Trimming removed 3 bases from V and 4 bases from J, with 13 bases in between. CDR3 nucleotide sequence: TGTGCCAGCTCACCGGCGGGACAGCGTTACGAGCAGTACTTC. Its translation: CASSPAGQRYEQYF. The full variable domain, rest sourced from reference TRBV18 and TRBJ2-7, is NAGVMQNPRHLVRRRGQEARLRCSPMKGHSHVYWYRQLPEEGLKFMVYLQKENIIDESGMPKERFSAEFPKEGPSILRIQQVVRGDSAAYFCASSPAGQRYEQYFGPGTRLTVT.

This clone was seen a handful of times. V usage is TRBV13 and J usage is TRBJ2-7; 8 bases agree with TRBD2. This CDR3 spans 15 amino acids. V dropped 4 bases and J dropped 7; count of bases not matched to a gene: 12. The V gene's germline CDR1 is PRHDT and CDR2 FYEKMQ (reference sequence). CDR3 protein: CASSYKAGDSLEQYF. The CDR3 DNA reads TGTGCCAGCAGCTATAAAGCGGGAGATTCCCTAGAGCAGTACTTC.

The genes are TRBV5-4 and TRBJ2-4; 7 nucleotides match TRBD2. CDR3 length: 12 residues. V trimming: 3 bases; J trimming: 10 bases; junction bases outside the gene matches: 4. The germline V gene has CDR1 SGHNT and CDR2 YYREEE (reference sequence). Here the CDR3 DNA reads TGTGCCAGCAGCTCCACTAGCGCGATTCAGTACTTC. As protein: CASSSTSAIQYF.

This clone was counted only a few times. The V and J genes are TRBV4-3 and TRBJ2-3; D is unresolved. V lost 4 bases and J 0 bases, leaving 11 bases between the germline ends. The germline gives CDR1 LGHNA, CDR2 YSLEER. The CDR3 sequence is 15 residues long. Written as DNA, the CDR3 is TGCGCCAGCAGCCCCCTCTACCTTAGCACAGATACGCAGTATTTT. The encoded protein is CASSPLYLSTDTQYF.

The chain combines TRBV5-1 with TRBJ1-4; 9 nucleotides align to TRBD1. Germline assignment: CDR1 SGHRS and CDR2 YFSETQ. The CDR3 is 15 residues long. The trim removed 0 bases at V and 5 bases at J, leaving 2 bases unmatched. The CDR3 sequence: CASSLVGTGNEKLFF. CDR3 DNA sequence: TGCGCCAGCAGCTTGGTGGGGACAGGGAATGAAAAACTGTTTTTT.

This clone has only a few counts. This chain joins TRBV7-9 and TRBJ2-7; no firm D call. Germline V gene lookup returns CDR1 SEHNR and CDR2 FQNEAQ (reference sequence). Trimming left V 4 bases short and J 2 bases short, with 6 bases between. CDR3 length: 12 residues. CDR3 coding DNA: TGTGCCAGCAGCTCCCAGACCTACGAGCAGTACTTC. It translates to CASSSQTYEQYF.

The V gene is TRBV25-1, the J gene TRBJ1-1; D is possibly TRBD1 (5 bases). The V end was cut by 4 bases, the J end by 1 base, with 7 bases between. Germline CDR1 reads MGHDK; CDR2 reads SYGVNS. This CDR3 is built from 13 residues. The CDR3 sequence is CASSAGTNTEAFF. In DNA, the CDR3 is TGTGCCAGCAGTGCCGGGACGAACACTGAAGCTTTCTTT.

CDR3 region: CASSLSDRVQPQHF. CDR3 DNA: TGTGCCAGCAGTTTATCGGACAGGGTCCAGCCCCAGCATTTT. V gene TRBV28 combines with J gene TRBJ1-5, with TRBD1 matching 8 bases. The V gene's germline CDR1 is MDHEN and CDR2 SYDVKM. CDR3 length: 14 residues. With V trimmed by 1 base and J by 7 bases, 3 bases remained unmatched. The whole variable domain, remainder taken from reference TRBV28 and TRBJ1-5, is DVKVTQSSRYLVKRTGEKVFLECVQDMDHENMFWYRQDPGLGLRLIYFSYDVKMKEKGDIPEGYSVSREKKERFSLILESASTNQTSMYLCASSLSDRVQPQHFGDGTRLSIL.

V and J are TRBV7-9 and TRBJ2-5; D unresolved. Between the trimmed V and J ends, which lost 5 bases and 4 bases, there was a span of 11 bases. The CDR3 is 13 residues long. The germline CDR1 and CDR2 sequences are SEHNR and FQNEAQ (reference sequence). The DNA of the CDR3 is TGTGCCAGCAGCCTATCCGCAGTAGAGACCCAGTACTTC. Its protein is CASSLSAVETQYF.

The CDR3 DNA sequence: TGTGCCAGTAGTATAGGTGGTTTGGGTAACACTGAAGCTTTCTTT. Translation: CASSIGGLGNTEAFF. The genes are TRBV19 and TRBJ1-1; unclear D gene. The CDR3 covers 15 residues. Deletions cut 1 base from V and 2 bases from J, with 11 bases between. Germline assignment: CDR1 LNHDA and CDR2 SQIVND (reference sequence).

The rearrangement links TRBV6-5 to TRBJ1-2; weak D call: TRBD1 (5 bases). The CDR3 runs 13 residues. CDR1 is MNHEY and CDR2 is SVGAGI in the germline V gene. Trimming pared 2 bases from V and 6 bases from J, leaving 10 bases between. The CDR3 protein is CASSYQGEHGYTF. Written as DNA, the CDR3 is TGTGCCAGCAGTTACCAGGGTGAACATGGCTACACCTTC.

The chain is built from TRBV7-2 and TRBJ2-3; TRBD2 might be the D (5 bases). The CDR3 consists of 14 residues. The germline CDR1 and CDR2 sequences are SGHTA and FQGNSA. Trimming took off 4 bases at V and 2 bases at J, with 10 bases between the two ends. CDR3 sequence reads: CASSSAGATDTQYF. The CDR3 nucleotides read TGTGCCAGCAGCTCCGCGGGCGCCACAGATACGCAGTATTTT.

The chain employs TRBV2 and TRBJ1-2; tentatively, D is TRBD1 (5 bases). Deletions cut 7 bases from V and 0 bases from J, with 15 bases between. The CDR3 length is 15 residues. CDR1 is SNHLY, CDR2 FYNNEI, per germline. The CDR3 spells CASNTQAGANYGYTF. The CDR3 DNA reads as TGTGCCAGCAATACCCAAGCGGGGGCTAACTATGGCTACACCTTC.

This rearrangement joins TRBV28 to TRBJ1-5; possible D gene TRBD1, 6 bases. V lost 7 bases, J lost 0 bases, and 16 bases lay in between. The CDR3 is 16 amino acids. Germline V gene sequence: CDR1 MDHEN, CDR2 SYDVKM. CDR3 DNA: TGTGCCAGCACATACCCGAAGGGGGATAGCAATCAGCCCCAGCATTTT. It specifies CASTYPKGDSNQPQHF.

In this sample, this clone turned up a few times. The same CDR3 arises from other DNA sequences in this sample as well. V gene TRBV5-1 combines with J gene TRBJ2-3; 10 nucleotides agree with TRBD2. The ends lost 0 bases at V and 1 base at J; junction bases unmatched: 2. Germline V gene lookup returns CDR1 SGHRS and CDR2 YFSETQ. CDR3 length equals 16 residues. The DNA of the CDR3 is TGCGCCAGCAGCTTGGGTCTAGCGGGAGGCACAGATACGCAGTATTTT. Protein: CASSLGLAGGTDTQYF.

Concerning this clone: Other DNA sequences in this sample translate to the same CDR3. This rearrangement joins TRBV28 to TRBJ1-2; the D is unclear. This CDR3 region has 14 residues. Trimming took off 3 bases at V and 0 bases at J, with 8 bases between the two ends. Germline-derived CDR1 and CDR2 are MDHEN and SYDVKM. CDR3 DNA: TGTGCCAGCAGTTTGGAAGGTCCTAACTATGGCTACACCTTC. Its protein is CASSLEGPNYGYTF.

J is TRBJ2-3 and V is TRBV5-1; 8 bases agree with TRBD2. Per germline, CDR1 SGHRS and CDR2 YFSETQ. J was trimmed by 6 bases and V by 2 bases; bases with no gene match: 8. CDR3 length: 15 residues. CDR3 sequence reads: CASSFGPAGEDTQYF. CDR3 sequence (DNA): TGCGCCAGCAGCTTTGGGCCAGCGGGAGAGGATACGCAGTATTTT.

Note on this clone: The same CDR3 is also encoded by other DNA sequences in this sample. The gene calls are TRBV5-1 and TRBJ1-5, with D possibly TRBD1 on 5 matching bases. The V end lost 2 bases, the J end lost 4 bases, and 10 bases lay between the germline ends. Germline values: CDR1 SGHRS, CDR2 YFSETQ. CDR3 size: 14 residues. For the CDR3, the DNA is TGCGCCAGCAGCTTTCAGGGTGGTAATCAGCCCCAGCATTTT. Encoded protein: CASSFQGGNQPQHF.

In this sample, this clone turned up a few times. CDR3 bases: TGCGCCAGCACTCAAGGGGGGTCTGTATACACAGATACGCAGTATTTT. This sequence encodes CASTQGGSVYTDTQYF. The chain is built from TRBV5-1 and TRBJ2-3, with D perhaps given as TRBD1 or TRBD2 (6 bases each). The V gene lost 6 bases and the J gene lost 2 bases, with 19 bases spanning the gap. This CDR3 has 16 residues. The V gene's germline CDR1 is SGHRS and CDR2 YFSETQ.